This entry features one T cell receptor (beta chain) sequence. This specimen belongs to a study of blood T cell repertoires in COVID-19. Generated by immunoSEQ multiplex PCR, the TCRdb table keeps only in-frame clones and is missing some. The data show 35,000 to 50,000 clones, about 85% seen once. Sequenced sample: peripheral blood. This TCR was recovered from a human donor in a cohort sampled during active COVID-19.

The CDR3 coding sequence is TGTGCCAGCAGCCAGACTAGCGGGATTAACAATGAGCAGTTCTTC. Protein: CASSQTSGINNEQFF. The chain uses TRBV5-4 and TRBJ2-1; the match to TRBD2 covers 11 bases. CDR3 length: 15 amino acids. Germline loops: CDR1 SGHNT, CDR2 YYREEE (reference sequence). V shed 4 bases, J shed 5 bases, and the junction held 5 bases outside the gene matches.